Reported below is one T cell receptor (beta chain). The data were produced by immunoSEQ multiplex PCR, yet TCRdb's version contains in-frame clones alone and is incomplete. In the table there are about 120,000 clones, over 75% of which are singletons. The data originate from a study of T cell clones after liver transplantation. The clonotype comes from a human patient who received a liver transplant. Some T cells may have come from the graft donor. Sequencing used CD4+ T cells from blood, obtained 12 months after liver transplant.

The CDR3 loop reads CASTRQGAAKNIQYF. The DNA of the CDR3 is TGTGCCAGCACCCGACAGGGGGCGGCCAAAAACATTCAGTACTTC. This chain links TRBV28 with TRBJ2-4; 10 bases match TRBD1. V lost 7 bases and J lost 1; bases outside the gene matches: 4. The CDR3 runs 15 residues. CDR1 is MDHEN, CDR2 SYDVKM, per germline.